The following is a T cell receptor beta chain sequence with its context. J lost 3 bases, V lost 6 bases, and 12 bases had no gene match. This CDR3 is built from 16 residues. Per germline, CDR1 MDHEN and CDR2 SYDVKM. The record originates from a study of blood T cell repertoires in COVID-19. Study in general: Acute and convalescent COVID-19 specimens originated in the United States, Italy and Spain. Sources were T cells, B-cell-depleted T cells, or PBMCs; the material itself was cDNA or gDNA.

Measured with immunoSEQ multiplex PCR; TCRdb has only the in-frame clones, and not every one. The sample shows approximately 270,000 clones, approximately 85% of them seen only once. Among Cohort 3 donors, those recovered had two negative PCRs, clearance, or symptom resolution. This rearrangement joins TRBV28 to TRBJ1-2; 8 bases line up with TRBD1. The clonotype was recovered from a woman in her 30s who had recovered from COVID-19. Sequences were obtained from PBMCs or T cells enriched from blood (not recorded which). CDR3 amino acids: CASSPLVGGQDYGYTF. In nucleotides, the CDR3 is TGTGCCAGCAGCCCCCTCGTTGGGGGACAGGACTATGGCTACACCTTC.